This T cell receptor (beta chain) was captured by sequencing in a study of response to subunit inactivated influenza vaccine. One entry per CDR3 protein, called by TCRdb with MiXCR from the RT-PCR reads. The sample lists 710,000 or so distinct CDR3 sequences, 15% to 18% occurring once. In germline, CDR1 is KGHSH, CDR2 LQKENI. The CDR3 has 13 amino acids. The J segment lost 7 bases and the V segment lost 3 bases, leaving 3 bases of the junction unmatched. The sequence derives from a man aged 50 or older who received an inactivated influenza vaccine. The chain uses TRBV18 and TRBJ1-5; 7 bases agree with TRBD1. The starting material was PBMCs from blood, obtained less than 13 days after vaccination. CDR3 residues: CASSPDRAQPQHF. CDR3 nucleotide sequence: TGTGCCAGCTCACCCGACAGGGCCCAGCCCCAGCATTTT.